The 20 T cell receptor beta chains below were found in one sample sequenced in a study of spatial heterogeneity in lung cancer. TCRdb analysed the 5' RACE reads with MiXCR anew, one entry per CDR3 protein. The profile covers 11,000 or so distinct CDR3 sequences, with approximately 3.5% appearing a single time and around half taken by the ten largest. Time point reported: sample taken at primary tumor resection. Whole RNA, isolated from tumor, nontumor lung or frozen PBMC, was sequenced without prior sorting. The source material was PBMCs, sampled at surgery. Receptors were obtained from a female donor with early-stage non-small cell lung cancer.

This clonotype occurred many times. Since it is a stray read in a library aimed at alpha chains, this beta chain has a size that is not meaningful. This rearrangement joins TRBV7-2 to TRBJ2-4; 7 nucleotides line up with TRBD2. CDR3 length: 16 amino acids. V trimming: 4 bases; J trimming: 6 bases; junction bases outside the gene matches: 12. Germline values: CDR1 SGHTA, CDR2 FQGNSA. The CDR3 DNA reads as TGTGCCAGCAGCTCCCACGCCAGCGGGGCTACAAACATTCAGTACTTC. Its protein is CASSSHASGATNIQYF.

This clonotype showed up many times. Being off target in a library aimed at alpha chains, this beta chain has a size of little meaning. The CDR3 bases are TGTGCCAGCAGCCCTGTCGGGACAGGGGGCCCGGTTCCTGGGGCCAACGTCCTGACTTTC. It encodes CASSPVGTGGPVPGANVLTF. This chain uses TRBV5-6 with TRBJ2-6, with TRBD1 matching over 12 bases. The CDR3 covers 20 residues. Germline CDR1 SGHDT, CDR2 YYEEEE. V gave up 4 bases and J gave up 2 bases; unmatched junction bases: 13.

This clonotype was seen at least ten times. This beta chain slipped into a library made for alpha chains as a stray read, so its size is not meaningful. The chain uses TRBV20-1 and TRBJ2-1, with TRBD2 matching over 9 bases. This CDR3 has 15 residues. The V segment lost 6 bases and the J segment 4 bases; nucleotides outside the gene matches: 10. CDR1 DFQATT and CDR2 SNEGSKA come from the germline V gene (reference sequence). For the CDR3, the DNA is TGCAGTGCCTCGGACCTAGCGGGGCGATACAATGAGCAGTTCTTC. Protein sequence: CSASDLAGRYNEQFF.

This clonotype has at least ten counts. For a library built for alpha chains, this beta chain is a stray read; little rests on its size. The rearrangement links TRBV5-4 to TRBJ2-1; the match to TRBD2 covers 7 bases. The CDR3 sequence is 15 residues long. Germline-derived CDR1 and CDR2 are SGHNT and YYREEE (reference sequence). V dropped 3 bases and J dropped 2; count of bases not matched to a gene: 5. CDR3 DNA sequence: TGTGCCAGCAGCTCTGGTGGGGGGGCCTACAATGAGCAGTTCTTC. Translated: CASSSGGGAYNEQFF.

This clonotype was counted many times. This beta chain appears as a stray read in a library generated for alpha chains; its size is not informative. This chain uses TRBV7-2 with TRBJ2-7, with unresolved D. The germline gives CDR1 SGHTA, CDR2 FQGNSA. The V gene lost 5 bases and the J gene lost 3 bases, with 11 bases spanning the gap. This CDR3 is 13 amino acids long. The CDR3 region has the DNA TGTGCCAGCAGCCCTAGACCCAGCTACGAGCAGTACTTC. Translating gives CASSPRPSYEQYF.

This clonotype was counted ten times or more. This beta chain is a stray sequence in a library constructed for alpha chains; its clone size is not meaningful. The chain is built from TRBV29-1 and TRBJ2-3; tentative D call: TRBD2 (6 bases). V was cut by 7 bases and J by 0 bases, with 14 bases left in between. Germline CDR1 reads SQVTM; CDR2 reads ANQGSEA. The CDR3 covers 14 residues. The CDR3 is CSARDFTSTDTQYF. CDR3 coding DNA: TGCAGCGCAAGGGACTTCACTAGCACAGATACGCAGTATTTT.

Notes on this clonotype: With the library built for alpha chains, this beta chain is off target and its frequency is not meaningful. The chain links TRBV20-1 to TRBJ2-1; 10 nucleotides line up with TRBD2. The CDR3 extends over 14 amino acids. V lost 3 bases and J lost 7; bases outside the gene matches: 6. The V gene's germline CDR1 is DFQATT and CDR2 SNEGSKA (reference sequence). DNA for the CDR3: TGCAGTGCTAGCCCTAGCGGGAGCTCGAATGAGCAGTTCTTC. Amino acid sequence: CSASPSGSSNEQFF.

This clonotype was seen repeatedly, ten times or more. The library was prepared for alpha chains; this beta chain is a stray read, so its frequency means little. The CDR3 DNA follows: TGTGCCAGCAGGAAACAGGGGGCATCCGGGGAGCTGTTTTTT. As protein: CASRKQGASGELFF. The chain carries TRBV7-2 and TRBJ2-2; 9 bases are shared with TRBD1. This CDR3 contains 14 residues. Germline V gives CDR1 SGHTA, CDR2 FQGNSA. The trim removed 6 bases at V and 6 bases at J, leaving 5 bases unmatched.

In this sample, this clonotype turned up many times. For a library built for alpha chains, this beta chain is a stray read; little rests on its size. V gene TRBV14 combines with J gene TRBJ1-1; D may be TRBD1 (6 bases). Germline V CDR1 and CDR2: SGHDN, FVKESK. V was trimmed by 2 bases and J by 0 bases, leaving 10 bases between them. The CDR3 runs 15 residues. The DNA for the CDR3 is TGTGCCAGCAGCCAAATGGGGGCGGTGAACACTGAAGCTTTCTTT. Translated: CASSQMGAVNTEAFF.

In this sample, this clonotype turned up many times. Within a library made for alpha chains, this beta chain is off target, and its count is uninformative. The chain joins TRBV7-2 to TRBJ2-7, with 7 bases fitting TRBD2. CDR3 length: 15 amino acids. Germline V CDR1 and CDR2: SGHTA, FQGNSA. The V and J ends lost 1 base and 1 base, in that order; junction bases with no gene match: 4. The CDR3: CASSLEARGSYEQYF. Written as DNA, the CDR3 is TGTGCCAGCAGCTTAGAGGCGCGGGGGTCCTACGAGCAGTACTTC. Complete variable domain (other parts from reference TRBV7-2 and TRBJ2-7): GAGVSQSPSNKVTEKGKDVELRCDPISGHTALYWYRQSLGQGLEFLIYFQGNSAPDKSGLPSDRFSAERTGGSVSTLTIQRTQQEDSAVYLCASSLEARGSYEQYFGPGTRLTVT.

With regard to this clonotype: Because this beta chain is a stray read in a library intended to capture alpha chains, its abundance should not be given much weight. The chain couples TRBV13 to TRBJ2-7; the D gene is possibly TRBD1 (6 bases). Trimming took 1 base from V and 2 from J, leaving 15 bases between them. Per the germline V gene, CDR1 is PRHDT and CDR2 is FYEKMQ (reference sequence). The CDR3 covers 16 residues. CDR3 loop: CASSLEGVPGAYEQYF. The CDR3 coding sequence is TGTGCCAGCAGCTTAGAGGGGGTGCCAGGGGCCTACGAGCAGTACTTC. The full variable domain, with the rest looked up from reference TRBV13 and TRBJ2-7, is AAGVIQSPRHLIKEKRETATLKCYPIPRHDTVYWYQQGPGQDPQFLISFYEKMQSDKGSIPDRFSAQQFSDYHSELNMSSLELGDSALYFCASSLEGVPGAYEQYFGPGTRLTVT.

Concerning this clonotype itself: Because this beta chain is a stray read in a library intended to capture alpha chains, its abundance should not be given much weight. V usage is TRBV19 and J usage is TRBJ2-2; D ambiguous. Germline-derived CDR1 and CDR2 are LNHDA and SQIVND (reference sequence). This CDR3 is built from 15 residues. V was clipped by 6 bases and J by 2 bases, with 13 bases between them. CDR3: CASSTQWTNTGELFF. The CDR3 DNA reads TGTGCCAGTAGCACTCAGTGGACCAACACCGGGGAGCTGTTTTTT. The full variable domain, in which reference TRBV19 and TRBJ2-2 provide the parts outside the CDR3, is DGGITQSPKYLFRKEGQNVTLSCEQNLNHDAMYWYRQDPGQGLRLIYYSQIVNDFQKGDIAEGYSVSREKKESFPLTVTSAQKNPTAFYLCASSTQWTNTGELFFGEGSRLTVL.

This clonotype was observed many times. The library was prepared for alpha chains; this beta chain is a stray read, so its frequency means little. This chain uses TRBV28 with TRBJ2-1; the D call may be TRBD1 or TRBD2 (5 bases each). The V end was cut by 3 bases, the J end by 8 bases, with 20 bases between. CDR3 length equals 16 residues. The germline V gene encodes CDR1 MDHEN and CDR2 SYDVKM. The CDR3 loop is CASSLGSSSLGDEQFF. The CDR3 DNA follows: TGTGCCAGCAGTTTGGGTAGCTCCTCTCTGGGGGATGAGCAGTTCTTC.

This clonotype was seen a few times. The library was built for alpha chains, so this beta chain is an off-target read and its size means little. The V gene is TRBV21-1, the J gene TRBJ2-3; no check of the table's D call, TRBD1, against the DNA was made. TRBV21-1 is recorded as a pseudogene. This CDR3 region has 14 residues. The CDR3 loop reads CASSNGEGGDTQYF. CDR3 in DNA: TGTGCCAGCAGCAACGGTGAAGGGGGCGATACGCAGTATTTT.

This clonotype rates as medium-sized. This beta chain is a stray sequence in a library constructed for alpha chains; its clone size is not meaningful. V gene TRBV20-1 combines with J gene TRBJ2-7, with no clear D. Germline assignment: CDR1 DFQATT and CDR2 SNEGSKA (reference sequence). The ends were cut back, 3 bases at V and 0 bases at J, with 9 bases in the middle. CDR3 length: 13 amino acids. DNA of the CDR3: TGCAGTGCTAGGCTCGGCCACTCCTACGAGCAGTACTTC. Its protein is CSARLGHSYEQYF.

In its sample, this clonotype was seen many times. This beta chain represents an off-target read in a library built for alpha chains; its size is of limited meaning. The chain links TRBV15 to TRBJ1-4; 7 positions match TRBD1. The V segment lost 4 bases and the J segment 7 bases; nucleotides outside the gene matches: 15. The CDR3 has 17 amino acids. In germline, CDR1 is LNHNV, CDR2 YYDKDF (reference sequence). CDR3 bases: TGTGCCACCAGCAACGATAAGAACAGGGGCGGTAGTGAAAAACTGTTTTTT. Residues: CATSNDKNRGGSEKLFF.

In this sample, this clonotype turned up many times. This beta chain is off target for a library built for alpha chains, so its abundance means little. The CDR3 region is CASSIIAGSNQPQHF. For the CDR3, the DNA is TGTGCCAGTAGTATTATCGCAGGAAGCAATCAGCCCCAGCATTTT. This chain links TRBV19 with TRBJ1-5; no definite D call. Germline assignment: CDR1 LNHDA and CDR2 SQIVND (reference sequence). This CDR3 comprises 15 residues. V was shortened by 3 bases and J by 1 base, with 10 bases between the two germline ends. The full variable domain, completed using reference TRBV19 and TRBJ1-5, is DGGITQSPKYLFRKEGQNVTLSCEQNLNHDAMYWYRQDPGQGLRLIYYSQIVNDFQKGDIAEGYSVSREKKESFPLTVTSAQKNPTAFYLCASSIIAGSNQPQHFGDGTRLSIL.

This clonotype was counted a few times. This beta chain is an unintended read in a library built for alpha chains; its size means little. This rearrangement joins TRBV24-1 to TRBJ2-5; maybe TRBD2 (5 bases). The CDR3 totals 13 residues. V lost 11 bases and J lost 4, with 16 bases in between. Germline CDR1 KGHDR, CDR2 SFDVKD. The CDR3 sequence: CANSSGKIETQYF. The CDR3, as DNA: TGTGCCAATAGTTCGGGGAAAATAGAGACCCAGTACTTC.

There are many counts of this clonotype. This beta chain represents an off-target read in a library built for alpha chains; its size is of limited meaning. The chain has TRBV18 and TRBJ2-5, with D possibly TRBD2 on 5 matching bases. Per the germline V gene, CDR1 is KGHSH and CDR2 is LQKENI. Between the trimmed V and J ends, which lost 2 bases and 5 bases, there was a span of 9 bases. This CDR3 is 13 amino acids long. The CDR3 coding sequence is TGTGCCAGCTCACCAAATAGCGAGGAGACCCAGTACTTC. Protein sequence: CASSPNSEETQYF.

This clonotype was observed at least ten times. The library was prepared for alpha chains; this beta chain is a stray read, so its frequency means little. J is TRBJ1-4 and V is TRBV12-3 or TRBV12-4, with D unresolved. The CDR3 extends over 13 amino acids. The V end lost 3 bases, the J end lost 7 bases, and 9 bases lay between the germline ends. The CDR3 loop is CASSLGRSEKLFF. CDR3 sequence (DNA): TGTGCCAGCAGTTTGGGGAGGAGTGAAAAACTGTTTTTT.